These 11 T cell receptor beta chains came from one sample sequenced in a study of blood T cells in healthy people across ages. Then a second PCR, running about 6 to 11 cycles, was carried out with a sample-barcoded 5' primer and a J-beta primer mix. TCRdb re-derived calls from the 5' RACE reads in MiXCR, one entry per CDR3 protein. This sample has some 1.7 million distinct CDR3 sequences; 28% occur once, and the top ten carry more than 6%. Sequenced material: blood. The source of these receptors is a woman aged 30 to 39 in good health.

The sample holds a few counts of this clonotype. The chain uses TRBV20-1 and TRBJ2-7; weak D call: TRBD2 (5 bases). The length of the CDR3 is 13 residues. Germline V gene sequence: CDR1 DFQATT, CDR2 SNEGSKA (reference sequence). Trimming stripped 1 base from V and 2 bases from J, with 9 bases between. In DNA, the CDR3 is TGCAGTGCTAGAGTTGAGCGGACCTACGAGCAGTACTTC. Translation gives CSARVERTYEQYF.

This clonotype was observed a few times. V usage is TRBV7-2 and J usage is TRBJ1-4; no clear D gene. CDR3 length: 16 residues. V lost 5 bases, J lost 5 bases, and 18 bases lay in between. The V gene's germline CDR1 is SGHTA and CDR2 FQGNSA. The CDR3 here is CASSNVGGGHNEKLFF. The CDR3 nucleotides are TGTGCCAGCAGCAACGTCGGCGGAGGGCACAATGAAAAACTGTTTTTT.

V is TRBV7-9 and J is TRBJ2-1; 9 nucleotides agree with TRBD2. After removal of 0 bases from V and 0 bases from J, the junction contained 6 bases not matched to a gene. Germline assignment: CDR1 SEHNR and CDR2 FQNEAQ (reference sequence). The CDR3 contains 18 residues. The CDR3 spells CASSLAREGPRSYNEQFF. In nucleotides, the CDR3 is TGTGCCAGCAGCTTAGCGCGGGAGGGCCCCCGCTCCTACAATGAGCAGTTCTTC. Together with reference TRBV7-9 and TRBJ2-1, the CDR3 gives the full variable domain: DTGVSQNPRHKITKRGQNVTFRCDPISEHNRLYWYRQTLGQGPEFLTYFQNEAQLEKSRLLSDRFSAERPKGSFSTLEIQRTEQGDSAMYLCASSLAREGPRSYNEQFFGPGTRLTVL.

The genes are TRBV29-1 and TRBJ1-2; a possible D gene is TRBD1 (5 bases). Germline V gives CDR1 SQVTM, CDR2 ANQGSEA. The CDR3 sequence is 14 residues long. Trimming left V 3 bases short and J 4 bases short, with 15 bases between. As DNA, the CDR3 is TGCAGCGTTGATAGGGGCAGGGAGCCCTATGGCTACACCTTC. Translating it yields CSVDRGREPYGYTF.

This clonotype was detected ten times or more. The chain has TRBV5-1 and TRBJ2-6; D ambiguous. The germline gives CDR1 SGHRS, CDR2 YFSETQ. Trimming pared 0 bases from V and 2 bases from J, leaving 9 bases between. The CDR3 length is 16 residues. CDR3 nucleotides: TGCGCCAGCAGCTTGGCCATAGGGACTGGGGCCAACGTCCTGACTTTC. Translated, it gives CASSLAIGTGANVLTF.

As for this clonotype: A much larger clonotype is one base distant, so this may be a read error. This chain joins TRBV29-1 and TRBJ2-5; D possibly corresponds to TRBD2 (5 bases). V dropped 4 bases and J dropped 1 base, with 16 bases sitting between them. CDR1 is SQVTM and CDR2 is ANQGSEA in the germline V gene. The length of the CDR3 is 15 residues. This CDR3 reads CSVADLVASQETQYF. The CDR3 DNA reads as TGCAGCGTTGCCGACTTGGTAGCGAGCCAAGAGACCCAGTACTTC.

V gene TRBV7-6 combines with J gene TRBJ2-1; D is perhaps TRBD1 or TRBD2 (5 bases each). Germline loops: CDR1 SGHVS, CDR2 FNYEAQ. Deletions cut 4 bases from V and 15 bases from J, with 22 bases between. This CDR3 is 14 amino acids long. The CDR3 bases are TGTGCCAGCAGCTACGGGACGAAGGGCCCTCCACGGTTCTTC. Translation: CASSYGTKGPPRFF.

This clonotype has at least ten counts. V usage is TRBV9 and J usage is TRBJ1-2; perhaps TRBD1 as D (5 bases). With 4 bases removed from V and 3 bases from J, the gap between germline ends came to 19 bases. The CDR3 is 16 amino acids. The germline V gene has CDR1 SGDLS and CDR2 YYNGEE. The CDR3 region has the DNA TGTGCCAGCAGCCCAACCGGTGGGCAGGGCTACTATGGCTACACCTTC. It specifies CASSPTGGQGYYGYTF. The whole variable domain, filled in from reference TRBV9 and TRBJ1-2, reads DSGVTQTPKHLITATGQRVTLRCSPRSGDLSVYWYQQSLDQGLQFLIQYYNGEERAKGNILERFSAQQFPDLHSELNLSSLELGDSALYFCASSPTGGQGYYGYTFGSGTRLTVV.

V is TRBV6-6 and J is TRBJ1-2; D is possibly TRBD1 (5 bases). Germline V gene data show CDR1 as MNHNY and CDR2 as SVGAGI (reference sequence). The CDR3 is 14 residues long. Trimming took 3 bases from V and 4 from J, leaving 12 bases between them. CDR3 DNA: TGTGCCAGCAGTTATGGAGGGACCCCCTATGGCTACACCTTC. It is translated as CASSYGGTPYGYTF.

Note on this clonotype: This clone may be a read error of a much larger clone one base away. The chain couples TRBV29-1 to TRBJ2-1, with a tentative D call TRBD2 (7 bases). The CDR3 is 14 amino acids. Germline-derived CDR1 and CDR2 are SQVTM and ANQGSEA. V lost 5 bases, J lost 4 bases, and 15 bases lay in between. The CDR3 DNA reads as TGCAGCGTTAGGGGCGGGGGCACTTACAATGAGCAGTTCTTC. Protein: CSVRGGGTYNEQFF.

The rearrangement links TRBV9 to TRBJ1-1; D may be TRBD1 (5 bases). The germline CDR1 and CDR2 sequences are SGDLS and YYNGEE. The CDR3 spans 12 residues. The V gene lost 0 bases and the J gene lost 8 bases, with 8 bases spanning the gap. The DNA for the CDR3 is TGTGCCAGCAGCGTAGATCAGGGAGAAGCTTTCTTT. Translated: CASSVDQGEAFF.